Listed here are 8 T cell receptor beta chains from one sample, sequenced in a study of cytomegalovirus exposure and HLA in healthy donors. With 60 Vbeta and 13 Jbeta primers, the PCR was carried out. TCRdb's copy holds only in-frame clones and misses some; the assay was immunoSEQ multiplex PCR. The table includes around 50,000 clones, around three quarters detected once. Sequenced sample: PBMCs. The source of these receptors is a woman aged 45-65 years in good health and CMV-seropositive.

The rearrangement joins TRBV11-2 to TRBJ2-1, with 11 bases lining up with TRBD2. V dropped 3 bases and J dropped 4; count of bases not matched to a gene: 8. CDR1 and CDR2 from the germline V gene are SGHAT and FQNNGV. The CDR3 length is 17 residues. CDR3 sequence: CASSFGRTSGSYNEQFF. The DNA of the CDR3 is TGTGCCAGCAGCTTCGGACGTACTAGCGGGAGTTACAATGAGCAGTTCTTC. Supplemented by reference TRBV11-2 and TRBJ2-1, the full variable domain reads EAGVAQSPRYKIIEKRQSVAFWCNPISGHATLYWYQQILGQGPKLLIQFQNNGVVDDSQLPKDRFSAERLKGVDSTLKIQPAKLEDSAVYLCASSFGRTSGSYNEQFFGPGTRLTVL.

CDR3 loop: CASSYDRTNSPLHF. The CDR3 nucleotides are TGTGCCAGCAGTTACGACAGGACCAATTCACCCCTCCACTTT. This chain links TRBV6-5 with TRBJ1-6; D perhaps matches TRBD1 (6 bases). Trimming removed 2 bases at V and 7 bases at J, with 9 bases between. The CDR3 loop spans 14 amino acids. The V gene's germline CDR1 is MNHEY and CDR2 SVGAGI.

This clone has just one count. The V call is TRBV28, the J call TRBJ2-7; 7 nucleotides agree with TRBD2. This CDR3 comprises 16 residues. J was trimmed by 6 bases and V by 2 bases; bases with no gene match: 13. Germline V gene lookup returns CDR1 MDHEN and CDR2 SYDVKM. The DNA for the CDR3 is TGTGCCAGCAGTTTAAGTGGGGGGGGGAGCTCCAGCGAGCAGTACTTC. Residues: CASSLSGGGSSSEQYF.

The chain couples TRBV28 to TRBJ1-2; 7 nucleotides match TRBD1. This CDR3 region has 16 residues. The V and J ends lost 5 bases and 7 bases, in that order; junction bases with no gene match: 16. Germline loops: CDR1 MDHEN, CDR2 SYDVKM. In DNA form, the CDR3 reads TGTGCCAGCAGTCCTCCCCTAGTGACAGGGTATCTTGGCTACACCTTC. This sequence encodes CASSPPLVTGYLGYTF.

V gene TRBV7-9 combines with J gene TRBJ2-1; D possibly corresponds to TRBD2 (5 bases). The CDR3 contains 14 residues. V shed 3 bases and J shed 10 bases, with 16 bases lying between them. Germline CDR1 and CDR2: SEHNR and FQNEAQ (reference sequence). CDR3 nucleotides: TGTGCCAGCAGCTTTGGCGGAAGAGAGGGAGAGCAGTTCTTC. Its translation is CASSFGGREGEQFF.

The chain combines TRBV6-5 with TRBJ2-3; 8 positions agree with TRBD2. After removal of 0 bases from V and 4 bases from J, the junction contained 6 bases not matched to a gene. CDR3 size: 16 residues. Germline-derived CDR1 and CDR2 are MNHEY and SVGAGI. CDR3 bases: TGTGCCAGCAGTTACTCGCTTAAGCGGGGGTCAGATACGCAGTATTTT. This translates into CASSYSLKRGSDTQYF.

The rearrangement joins TRBV7-9 to TRBJ2-5, with 8 bases fitting TRBD1. The CDR3 loop spans 14 amino acids. Germline V gene data show CDR1 as SEHNR and CDR2 as FQNEAQ (reference sequence). V dropped 4 bases and J dropped 4; count of bases not matched to a gene: 5. Written as DNA, the CDR3 is TGTGCCAGCAGCTCAGGACAGGGAGGAGAGACCCAGTACTTC. Protein sequence: CASSSGQGGETQYF.

This clone appeared a few times. This chain uses TRBV7-6 with TRBJ2-7, with TRBD2 identical over 8 bases. The CDR3 sequence is 14 residues long. Germline CDR1 SGHVS, CDR2 FNYEAQ. V shed 5 bases, J shed 5 bases, and the junction held 8 bases outside the gene matches. This CDR3 reads CASSPSSGFNEQYF. The CDR3 DNA follows: TGTGCCAGCAGCCCATCTAGCGGGTTCAACGAGCAGTACTTC.